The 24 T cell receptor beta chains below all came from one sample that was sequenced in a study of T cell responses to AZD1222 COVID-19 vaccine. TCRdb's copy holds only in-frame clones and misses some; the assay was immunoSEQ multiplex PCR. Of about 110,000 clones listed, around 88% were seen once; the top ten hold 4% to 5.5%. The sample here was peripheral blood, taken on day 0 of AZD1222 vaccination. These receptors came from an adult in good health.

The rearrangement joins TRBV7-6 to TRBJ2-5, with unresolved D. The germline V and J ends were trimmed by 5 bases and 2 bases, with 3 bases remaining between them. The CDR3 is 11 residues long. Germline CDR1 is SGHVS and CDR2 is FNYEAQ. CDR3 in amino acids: CASSSQETQYF. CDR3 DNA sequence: TGTGCCAGCAGCAGTCAAGAGACCCAGTACTTC.

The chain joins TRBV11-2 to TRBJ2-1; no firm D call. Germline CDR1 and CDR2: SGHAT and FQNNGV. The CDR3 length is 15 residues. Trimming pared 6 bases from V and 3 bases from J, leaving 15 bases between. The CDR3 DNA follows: TGTGCCAGCAGACCCACCGGAACCGACTACAATGAGCAGTTCTTC. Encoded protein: CASRPTGTDYNEQFF.

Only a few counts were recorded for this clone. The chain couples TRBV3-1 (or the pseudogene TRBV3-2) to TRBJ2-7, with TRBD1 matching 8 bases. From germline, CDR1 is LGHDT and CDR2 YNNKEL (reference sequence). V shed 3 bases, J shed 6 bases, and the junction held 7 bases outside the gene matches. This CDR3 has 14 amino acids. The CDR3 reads CASSHRDRRFEQYF. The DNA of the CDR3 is TGTGCCAGCAGCCACCGGGACAGGCGCTTCGAGCAGTACTTC.

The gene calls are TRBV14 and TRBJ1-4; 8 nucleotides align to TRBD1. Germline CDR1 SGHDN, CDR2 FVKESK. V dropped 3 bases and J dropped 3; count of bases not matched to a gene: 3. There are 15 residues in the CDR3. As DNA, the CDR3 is TGTGCCAGCAGCCACTTGACAGGGGCTAATGAAAAACTGTTTTTT. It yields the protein CASSHLTGANEKLFF.

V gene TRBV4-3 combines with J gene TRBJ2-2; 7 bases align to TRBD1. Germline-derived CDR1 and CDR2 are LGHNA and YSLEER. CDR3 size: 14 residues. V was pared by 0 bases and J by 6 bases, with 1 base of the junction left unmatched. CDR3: CASSQERGPGELFF. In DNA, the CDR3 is TGCGCCAGCAGCCAAGAGAGGGGGCCCGGGGAGCTGTTTTTT.

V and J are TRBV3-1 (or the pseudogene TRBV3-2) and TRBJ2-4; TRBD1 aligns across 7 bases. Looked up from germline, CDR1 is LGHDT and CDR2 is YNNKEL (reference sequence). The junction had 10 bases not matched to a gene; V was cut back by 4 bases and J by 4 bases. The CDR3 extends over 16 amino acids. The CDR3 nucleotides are TGTGCCAGCAGCCCAGACAGGGCTTTCGGTAAAAACATTCAGTACTTC. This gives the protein CASSPDRAFGKNIQYF.

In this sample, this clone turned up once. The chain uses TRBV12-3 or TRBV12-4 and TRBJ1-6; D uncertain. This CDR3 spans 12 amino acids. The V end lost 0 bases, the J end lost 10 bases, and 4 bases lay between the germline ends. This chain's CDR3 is CASSLARSPLHF. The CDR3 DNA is TGTGCCAGCAGTTTAGCGCGGTCACCCCTCCACTTT.

CDR3 DNA sequence: TGTGCCAGCAGCTTCGGACGGATTTCGAACACTGAAGCTTTCTTT. The encoded protein is CASSFGRISNTEAFF. The chain carries TRBV7-2 and TRBJ1-1; D not resolved. The CDR3 has 15 amino acids. The germline V gene encodes CDR1 SGHTA and CDR2 FQGNSA. Trimming shortened V by 3 bases and J by 1 base, and 12 bases separated the two germline ends.

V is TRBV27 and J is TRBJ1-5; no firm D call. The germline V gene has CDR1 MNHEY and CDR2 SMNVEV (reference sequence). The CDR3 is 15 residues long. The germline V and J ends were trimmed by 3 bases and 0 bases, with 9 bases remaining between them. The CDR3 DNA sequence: TGTGCCAGCAGTTTGGAAGGGTATAGCAATCAGCCCCAGCATTTT. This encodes CASSLEGYSNQPQHF.

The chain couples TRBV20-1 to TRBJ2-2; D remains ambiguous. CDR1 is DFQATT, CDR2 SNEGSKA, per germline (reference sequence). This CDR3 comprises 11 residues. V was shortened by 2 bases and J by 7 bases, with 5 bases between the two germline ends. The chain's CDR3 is CSARNYGELFF. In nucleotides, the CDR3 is TGCAGTGCTAGAAACTACGGGGAGCTGTTTTTT.

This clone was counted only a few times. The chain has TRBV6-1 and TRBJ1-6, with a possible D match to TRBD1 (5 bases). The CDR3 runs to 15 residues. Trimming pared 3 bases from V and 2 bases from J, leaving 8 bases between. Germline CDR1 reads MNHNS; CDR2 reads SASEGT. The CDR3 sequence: CASSDGGAYNSPLHF. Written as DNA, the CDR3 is TGTGCCAGCAGTGATGGGGGAGCCTATAATTCACCCCTCCACTTT.

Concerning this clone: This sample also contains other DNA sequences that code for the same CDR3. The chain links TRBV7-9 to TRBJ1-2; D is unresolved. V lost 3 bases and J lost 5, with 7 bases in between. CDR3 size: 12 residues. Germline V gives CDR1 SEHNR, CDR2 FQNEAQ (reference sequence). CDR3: CASSLDGYGYTF. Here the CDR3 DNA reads TGTGCCAGCAGCTTGGACGGATATGGCTACACCTTC.

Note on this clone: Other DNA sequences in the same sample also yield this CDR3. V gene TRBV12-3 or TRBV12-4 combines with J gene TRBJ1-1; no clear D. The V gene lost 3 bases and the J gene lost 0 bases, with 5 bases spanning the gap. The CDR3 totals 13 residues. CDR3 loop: CASSLGVNTEAFF. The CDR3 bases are TGTGCCAGCAGTTTGGGTGTGAACACTGAAGCTTTCTTT.

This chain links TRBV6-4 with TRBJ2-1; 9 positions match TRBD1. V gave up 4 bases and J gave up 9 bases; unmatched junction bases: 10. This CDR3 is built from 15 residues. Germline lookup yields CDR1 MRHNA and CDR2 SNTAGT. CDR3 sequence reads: CASSVQVGQGSEQFF. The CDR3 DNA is TGTGCCAGCAGTGTCCAGGTCGGACAGGGGAGTGAGCAGTTCTTC.

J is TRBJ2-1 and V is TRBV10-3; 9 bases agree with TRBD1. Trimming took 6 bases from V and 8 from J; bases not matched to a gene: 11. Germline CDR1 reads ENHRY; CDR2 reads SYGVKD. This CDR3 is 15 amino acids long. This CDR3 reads CAIRPSGQGRDEQFF. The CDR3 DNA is TGTGCCATCAGGCCGTCGGGACAGGGTAGGGATGAGCAGTTCTTC.

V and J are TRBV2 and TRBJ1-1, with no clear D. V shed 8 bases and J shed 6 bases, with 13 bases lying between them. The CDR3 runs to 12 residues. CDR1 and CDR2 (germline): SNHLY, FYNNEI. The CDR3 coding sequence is TGTGCCAGCGACTCTATGGCGGCTGAAGCTTTCTTT. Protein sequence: CASDSMAAEAFF.

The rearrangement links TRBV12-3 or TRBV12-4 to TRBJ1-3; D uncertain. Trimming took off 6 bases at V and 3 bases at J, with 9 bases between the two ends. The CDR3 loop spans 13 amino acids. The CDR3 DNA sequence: TGTGCCAGCAGCGGCCGCCTTGGAAACACCATATATTTT. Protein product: CASSGRLGNTIYF.

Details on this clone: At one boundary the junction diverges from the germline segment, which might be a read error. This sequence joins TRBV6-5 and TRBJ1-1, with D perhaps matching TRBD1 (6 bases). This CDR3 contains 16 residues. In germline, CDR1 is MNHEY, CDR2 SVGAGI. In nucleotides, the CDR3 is TGTGCCAGCAGTTACTTAGCCGGGACACAGAACGCTGAAGCTTTCTTT. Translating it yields CASSYLAGTQNAEAFF.

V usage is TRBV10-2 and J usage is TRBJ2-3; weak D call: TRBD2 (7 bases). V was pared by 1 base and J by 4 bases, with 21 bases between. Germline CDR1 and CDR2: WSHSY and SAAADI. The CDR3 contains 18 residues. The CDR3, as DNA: TGCGCCAGCAGTGAGTTCGTCGCCGCGGGGGCGAAGTCAGATACGCAGTATTTT. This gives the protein CASSEFVAAGAKSDTQYF.

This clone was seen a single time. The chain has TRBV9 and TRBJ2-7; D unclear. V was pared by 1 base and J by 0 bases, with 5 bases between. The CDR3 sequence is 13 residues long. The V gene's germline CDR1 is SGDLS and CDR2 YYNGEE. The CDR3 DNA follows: TGTGCCAGCAGCGTAACTTTCTCCTACGAGCAGTACTTC. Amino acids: CASSVTFSYEQYF.

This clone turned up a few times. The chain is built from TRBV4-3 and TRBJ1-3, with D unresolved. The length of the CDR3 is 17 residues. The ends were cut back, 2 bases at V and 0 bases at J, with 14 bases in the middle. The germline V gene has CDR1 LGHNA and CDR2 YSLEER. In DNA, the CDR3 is TGCGCCAGCAGCCAATCATCGCTGGCGAGCTCTGGAAACACCATATATTTT. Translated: CASSQSSLASSGNTIYF.

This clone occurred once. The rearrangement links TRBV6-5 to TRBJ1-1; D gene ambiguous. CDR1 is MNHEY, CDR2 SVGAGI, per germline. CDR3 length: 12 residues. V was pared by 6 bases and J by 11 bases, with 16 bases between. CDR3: CASSVGAREAFF. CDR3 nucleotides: TGTGCCAGCAGCGTTGGAGCGAGGGAGGCTTTCTTT.

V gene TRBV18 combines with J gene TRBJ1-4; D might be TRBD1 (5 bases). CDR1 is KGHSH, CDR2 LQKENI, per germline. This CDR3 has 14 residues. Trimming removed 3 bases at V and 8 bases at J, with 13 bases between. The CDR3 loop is CASSPSRVGEKLFF. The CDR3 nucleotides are TGTGCCAGCTCACCTTCCAGGGTTGGAGAAAAACTGTTTTTT.

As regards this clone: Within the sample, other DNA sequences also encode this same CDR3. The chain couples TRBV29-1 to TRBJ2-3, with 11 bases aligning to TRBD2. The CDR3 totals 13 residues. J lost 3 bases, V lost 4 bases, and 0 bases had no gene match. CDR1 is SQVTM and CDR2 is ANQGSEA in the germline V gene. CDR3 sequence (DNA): TGCAGCGTTGGGACTAGCGGGACAGATACGCAGTATTTT. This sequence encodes CSVGTSGTDTQYF.